This is a list of T cell receptor beta chains from one sample in a study of vaccination and CD4 T cells after COVID-19. One entry per CDR3 protein results from TCRdb running MiXCR on the PCR reads. The sample has about 7,300 distinct CDR3 sequences; 51% are singletons. No cognate antigen is known for these TCRs. Sequencing used CD4+ T cells from blood, cultured in vitro. Source of these receptors: a human donor who had recovered from COVID-19. Each CDR3 is given with its conserved first and last residue. D genes are given only for firm matches. The size entry is marked missing in some rows and otherwise reads once, few, many or a size class.

V gene: TRBV6-1; D gene: -; clone size: few; J gene: TRBJ1-4; CDR3 DNA: TGTGCCAGCGGGGAAGGGGGGGCTAATGAAAAACTGTTTTTT; CDR3 protein: CASGEGGANEKLFF
V gene: TRBV7-2; D gene: -; clone size: -; J gene: TRBJ1-1; CDR3 DNA: TGTGCCAGCAGCTTAGAGATGAACACTGAAGCTTTCTTT; CDR3 protein: CASSLEMNTEAFF
V gene: TRBV6-1; D gene: -; clone size: few; J gene: TRBJ1-1; CDR3 DNA: TGTGCCAGCAGAGCAACTTATGAAGCTTTCTTT; CDR3 protein: CASRATYEAFF
V gene: TRBV19; D gene: -; clone size: -; J gene: TRBJ2-3; CDR3 DNA: TGTGCCAGTAGTTGGGGAGTCCGGGATACGCAGTATTTT; CDR3 protein: CASSWGVRDTQYF
V gene: TRBV6-1; D gene: -; clone size: few; J gene: TRBJ2-7; CDR3 DNA: TGTGCCAGCAGCCATAGACTCGGGGAGGAGCAGTACTTC; CDR3 protein: CASSHRLGEEQYF
V gene: TRBV30; D gene: TRBD1; clone size: -; J gene: TRBJ1-5; CDR3 DNA: TGTGCCTACTCTCGGACAGGGTTAAATCAGCCCCAGCATTTT; CDR3 protein: CAYSRTGLNQPQHF
V gene: TRBV6-1; D gene: TRBD1; clone size: -; J gene: TRBJ2-1; CDR3 DNA: TGTGCCAGCACCAAGGTGACAGGGGGCAAAGTAGACAATGAGCAGTTCTTC; CDR3 protein: CASTKVTGGKVDNEQFF
V gene: TRBV7-2; D gene: -; clone size: -; J gene: TRBJ1-1; CDR3 DNA: TGTGCCAGCAGCTTGGGGGTTAGGGATTCTGAAGCTTTCTTT; CDR3 protein: CASSLGVRDSEAFF
V gene: TRBV6-2/TRBV6-3; D gene: TRBD1; clone size: -; J gene: TRBJ2-1; CDR3 DNA: TGTGCCAGCAGTCAAGACAGGGAAGTTAGTGAGCAGTTCTTC; CDR3 protein: CASSQDREVSEQFF
V gene: TRBV7-2; D gene: TRBD2; clone size: -; J gene: TRBJ2-3; CDR3 DNA: TGTGCCAGCAGCTTAGCTAGCGGGAGGGCCGCAGATACGCAGTATTTT; CDR3 protein: CASSLASGRAADTQYF
V gene: TRBV19; D gene: TRBD1; clone size: few; J gene: TRBJ2-2; CDR3 DNA: TGTGCCAGTAGCAGTCCCGGGACAGGGATCGGGGAGCTGTTTTTT; CDR3 protein: CASSSPGTGIGELFF
V gene: TRBV20-1; D gene: -; clone size: -; J gene: TRBJ1-6; CDR3 DNA: TGCAGTGCTAGGAGAGGCCAGGGGAGCTCCTATAATTCACCCCTCCACTTT; CDR3 protein: CSARRGQGSSYNSPLHF
V gene: TRBV7-2; D gene: -; clone size: few; J gene: TRBJ1-2; CDR3 DNA: TGTGCCAGCAGCTTAGACCGGGTGGCCTTCTATGGCTACACCTTC; CDR3 protein: CASSLDRVAFYGYTF
V gene: TRBV27; D gene: TRBD1; clone size: -; J gene: TRBJ1-6; CDR3 DNA: TGTGCCAGCAGTCCGCTACAGGGGGCCGGTTCACCCCTCCACTTT; CDR3 protein: CASSPLQGAGSPLHF
V gene: TRBV6-2/TRBV6-3; D gene: -; clone size: few; J gene: TRBJ2-1; CDR3 DNA: TGTGCCAGCAGTTACAAGGACTACAATGAGCAGTTCTTC; CDR3 protein: CASSYKDYNEQFF
V gene: TRBV6-1; D gene: -; clone size: once; J gene: TRBJ2-3; CDR3 DNA: TGTGCCAGCAGTGGGTACCGGGGGCAAAGAGATACGCAGTATTTT; CDR3 protein: CASSGYRGQRDTQYF
V gene: TRBV7-8; D gene: -; clone size: -; J gene: TRBJ1-1; CDR3 DNA: TGTGCCAGCAGCTTAGCTGTGGAGATGAACACTGAAGCTTTCTTT; CDR3 protein: CASSLAVEMNTEAFF
V gene: TRBV20-1; D gene: -; clone size: -; J gene: TRBJ1-5; CDR3 DNA: TGCAGTGCTAGCTCCCGTCTTAAGATTCAGCCCCAGCATTTT; CDR3 protein: CSASSRLKIQPQHF
V gene: TRBV7-2; D gene: TRBD1; clone size: -; J gene: TRBJ1-2; CDR3 DNA: TGTGCCAGCAGCTCTAGTCGGCAGGGGGGGAACTATGGCTACACCTTC; CDR3 protein: CASSSSRQGGNYGYTF
V gene: TRBV12-2; D gene: -; clone size: once; J gene: TRBJ2-7; CDR3 DNA: TGTGCAAGTCGCTTAGAGGGGACAGGGAAATCCTACGAGCAGTACTTC; CDR3 protein: CASRLEGTGKSYEQYF
V gene: TRBV9; D gene: -; clone size: -; J gene: TRBJ2-2; CDR3 DNA: TGTGCCAGCAGCGTTAGATACACCGGGGAGCTGTTTTTT; CDR3 protein: CASSVRYTGELFF
V gene: TRBV6-1; D gene: TRBD1; clone size: -; J gene: TRBJ1-1; CDR3 DNA: TGTGCCAGCAGTATTACAGGGGGATATACTGAAGCTTTCTTT; CDR3 protein: CASSITGGYTEAFF
V gene: TRBV29-1; D gene: TRBD1; clone size: -; J gene: TRBJ2-7; CDR3 DNA: TGCAGCGCTGGGGGACAGGGGGTAAACTACGAGCAGTACTTC; CDR3 protein: CSAGGQGVNYEQYF
V gene: TRBV7-3; D gene: -; clone size: -; J gene: TRBJ2-2; CDR3 DNA: TGTGCCAGCAGCTCGCGACAGAGGCAGAACACCGGGGAGCTGTTTTTT; CDR3 protein: CASSSRQRQNTGELFF
V gene: TRBV11-3; D gene: TRBD1; clone size: few; J gene: TRBJ1-2; CDR3 DNA: TGTGCCAGCAGCCCGAGACAGGGAACCTATGGCTACACCTTC; CDR3 protein: CASSPRQGTYGYTF
V gene: TRBV27; D gene: -; clone size: -; J gene: TRBJ2-1; CDR3 DNA: TGTGCCACCTCGAAGGGCCCGCAATACAATGAGCAGTTCTTC; CDR3 protein: CATSKGPQYNEQFF
V gene: TRBV5-1; D gene: -; clone size: -; J gene: TRBJ2-3; CDR3 DNA: TGCGCCAGCAGCTTGGATAGAAACTTAGGCAGCACAGATACGCAGTATTTT; CDR3 protein: CASSLDRNLGSTDTQYF
V gene: TRBV30; D gene: -; clone size: -; J gene: TRBJ1-4; CDR3 DNA: TGTGCCTGGAGGCAGTGGACGTCAGAAAAACTGTTTTTT; CDR3 protein: CAWRQWTSEKLFF
V gene: TRBV4-1; D gene: -; clone size: -; J gene: TRBJ1-1; CDR3 DNA: TGCGCCAGCAGCCAAGCCATGAGACAGTTTCGGACTGAAGCTTTCTTT; CDR3 protein: CASSQAMRQFRTEAFF
V gene: TRBV7-3; D gene: -; clone size: -; J gene: TRBJ2-7; CDR3 DNA: TGTGCCAGCAGCTTGACAGGGAGGTACGAGCAGTACTTC; CDR3 protein: CASSLTGRYEQYF
V gene: TRBV11-3; D gene: TRBD2; clone size: -; J gene: TRBJ2-1; CDR3 DNA: TGTGCCAGCAGATCTAGCGGGGGGGCCTCCTACAATGAGCAGTTCTTC; CDR3 protein: CASRSSGGASYNEQFF
V gene: TRBV6-2/TRBV6-3; D gene: -; clone size: -; J gene: TRBJ1-2; CDR3 DNA: TGTGCCAGCAGTTTCAACCAGGGGTTTGGCTACACCTTC; CDR3 protein: CASSFNQGFGYTF
V gene: TRBV18; D gene: TRBD1; clone size: -; J gene: TRBJ1-6; CDR3 DNA: TGTGCCAGCTCACGGGACAGGGATAATTCACCCCTCCACTTT; CDR3 protein: CASSRDRDNSPLHF
V gene: TRBV7-2; D gene: TRBD2; clone size: -; J gene: TRBJ2-7; CDR3 DNA: TGTGCCAGCAGCTTAACAGGCGGGAGGGGGTCCTACGAGCAGTACTTC; CDR3 protein: CASSLTGGRGSYEQYF
V gene: TRBV20-1; D gene: -; clone size: few; J gene: TRBJ1-5; CDR3 DNA: TGCAGTGCTAGCGCGGGAGGGGTGAAGCCCCAGCATTTT; CDR3 protein: CSASAGGVKPQHF
V gene: TRBV7-8; D gene: -; clone size: hyperexpanded; J gene: TRBJ1-2; CDR3 DNA: TGTGCCAGCAGCTTAGATCCCGGGGGAGGGTATGGCTACACCTTC; CDR3 protein: CASSLDPGGGYGYTF
V gene: TRBV6-1; D gene: -; clone size: -; J gene: TRBJ2-7; CDR3 DNA: TGTGCCAGCAGTCTCGCGGGTCCCCAAGGCGAGCAGTACTTC; CDR3 protein: CASSLAGPQGEQYF
V gene: TRBV7-3; D gene: TRBD1; clone size: -; J gene: TRBJ2-1; CDR3 DNA: TGTGCCAGCAGCGCCTATACAGGGGGGTACAATGAGCAGTTCTTC; CDR3 protein: CASSAYTGGYNEQFF
V gene: TRBV12-3/TRBV12-4; D gene: TRBD1; clone size: few; J gene: TRBJ2-2; CDR3 DNA: TGTGCCAGCAGCTCACGGGCACAGGGGACCGGGGAGCTGTTTTTT; CDR3 protein: CASSSRAQGTGELFF
V gene: TRBV5-8; D gene: -; clone size: -; J gene: TRBJ2-5; CDR3 DNA: TGTGCCAGCAGCTTAGAGCCAGCTCAAGAGACCCAGTACTTC; CDR3 protein: CASSLEPAQETQYF
V gene: TRBV20-1; D gene: -; clone size: few; J gene: TRBJ2-1; CDR3 DNA: TGCAGTGCTCCCCACAGATCATTAGGAAGCAATGAGCAGTTCTTC; CDR3 protein: CSAPHRSLGSNEQFF
V gene: TRBV7-7; D gene: -; clone size: -; J gene: TRBJ2-2; CDR3 DNA: TGTGCTAGCAGCTCGGCGCAGGGCGGCACCGGGGAGCTGTTTTTT; CDR3 protein: CASSSAQGGTGELFF
V gene: TRBV20-1; D gene: TRBD2; clone size: -; J gene: TRBJ2-4; CDR3 DNA: TGCAGTGCTAGGTCGACTAGCGGGAGAACCAAAAACATTCAGTACTTC; CDR3 protein: CSARSTSGRTKNIQYF
V gene: TRBV19; D gene: -; clone size: -; J gene: TRBJ2-3; CDR3 DNA: TGTGCCACAAGACCTACAAGCACAGATACGCAGTATTTT; CDR3 protein: CATRPTSTDTQYF
V gene: TRBV5-4; D gene: TRBD1; clone size: -; J gene: TRBJ1-1; CDR3 DNA: TGTGCCAGCACCCCCGGGACAGGGAATCCTTCGAACACTGAAGCTTTCTTT; CDR3 protein: CASTPGTGNPSNTEAFF